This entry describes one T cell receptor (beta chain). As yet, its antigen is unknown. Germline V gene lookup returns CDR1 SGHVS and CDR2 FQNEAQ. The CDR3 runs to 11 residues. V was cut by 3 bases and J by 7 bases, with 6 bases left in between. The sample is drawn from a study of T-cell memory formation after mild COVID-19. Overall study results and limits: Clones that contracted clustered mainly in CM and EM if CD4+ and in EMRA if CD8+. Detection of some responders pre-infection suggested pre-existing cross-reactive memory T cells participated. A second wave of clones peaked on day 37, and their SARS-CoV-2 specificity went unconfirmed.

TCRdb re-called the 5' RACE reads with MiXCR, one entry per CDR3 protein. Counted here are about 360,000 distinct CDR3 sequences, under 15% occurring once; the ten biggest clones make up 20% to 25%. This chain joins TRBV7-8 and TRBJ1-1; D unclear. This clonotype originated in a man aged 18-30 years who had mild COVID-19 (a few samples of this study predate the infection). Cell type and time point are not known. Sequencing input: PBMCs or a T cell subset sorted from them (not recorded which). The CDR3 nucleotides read TGTGCCAGCAGCTTGTCAGATGAAGCTTTCTTT. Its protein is CASSLSDEAFF.